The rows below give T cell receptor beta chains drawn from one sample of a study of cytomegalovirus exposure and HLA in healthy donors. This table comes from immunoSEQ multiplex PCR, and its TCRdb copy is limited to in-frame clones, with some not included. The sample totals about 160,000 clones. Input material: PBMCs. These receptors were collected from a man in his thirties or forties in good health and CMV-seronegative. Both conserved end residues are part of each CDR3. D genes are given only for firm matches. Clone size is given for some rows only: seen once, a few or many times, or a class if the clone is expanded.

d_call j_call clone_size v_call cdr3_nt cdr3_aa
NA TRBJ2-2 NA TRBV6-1 TGTGCCAGCAGTGAAACAGGGGACTACACCGGGGAGCTGTTTTTT CASSETGDYTGELFF
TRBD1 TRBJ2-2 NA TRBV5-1 TGCGCCAGCAGCTACTCCCCGGGACAGGGACCCATTGGGGAGCTGTTTTTT CASSYSPGQGPIGELFF
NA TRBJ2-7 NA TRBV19 TGTGCCAGTAGTCTGACAGGCTACGAGCAGTACTTC CASSLTGYEQYF
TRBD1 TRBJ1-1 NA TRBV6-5 TGTGCCAGCAGTTACTCCCACACAGGGGACACTGAAGCTTTCTTT CASSYSHTGDTEAFF
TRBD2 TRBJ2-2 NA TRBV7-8 TGTGCCAGCAGCGGCGGACTAGCGGGAGTTGGGATCACCGGGGAGCTGTTTTTT CASSGGLAGVGITGELFF
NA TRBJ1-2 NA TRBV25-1 TGTGCCAGCGGAAAATCGGGAGGGCTGGCTGGCTACACCTTC CASGKSGGLAGYTF
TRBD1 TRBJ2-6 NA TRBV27 TGTGCCAGCAGTTGGGACAGCTCTGGGGCCAACGTCCTGACTTTC CASSWDSSGANVLTF
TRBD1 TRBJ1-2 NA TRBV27 TGTGCCAGCAGTCGGGACAGGGTACACTATGGCTACACCTTC CASSRDRVHYGYTF
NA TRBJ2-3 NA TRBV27 TGTGCCAGCAGCGAAACTCCCAGGTCTAGCACAGATACGCAGTATTTT CASSETPRSSTDTQYF
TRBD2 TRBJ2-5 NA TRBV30 TGTGCCTGGAGTGTGACTAGCGGCCAACCCCAAGAGACCCAGTACTTC CAWSVTSGQPQETQYF
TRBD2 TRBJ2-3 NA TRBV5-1 TGCGCCAGCAGCTTGCCGGGAGGGAGCACAGATACGCAGTATTTT CASSLPGGSTDTQYF
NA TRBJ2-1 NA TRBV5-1 TGCGCCAGCACCCAGGGTGGCGGAGGGAGCTCCTACAATGAGCAGTTCTTC CASTQGGGGSSYNEQFF
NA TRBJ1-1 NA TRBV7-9 TGTGCCAGCAGCTGGGGCGGGGGAAACACTGAAGCTTTCTTT CASSWGGGNTEAFF
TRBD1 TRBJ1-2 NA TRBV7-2 TGTGCCAGCAGCCCTGGGTTTTGGACAGGGGATGGCTACACCTTC CASSPGFWTGDGYTF
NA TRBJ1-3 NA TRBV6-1 TGTGCCAGCAGTGAATATTTGAGACAGGCTCTTTCTGGAAACACCATATATTTT CASSEYLRQALSGNTIYF
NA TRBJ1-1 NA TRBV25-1 TGTGCCAGCAGTTCAGGGGATCGGGCTGAAGCTTTCTTT CASSSGDRAEAFF
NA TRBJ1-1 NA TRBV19 TGTGCCAGTAGTCGAGGGAACACTGAAGCTTTCTTT CASSRGNTEAFF
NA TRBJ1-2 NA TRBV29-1 TGCAGCGTTGAAGATCCGGAGGGACTTAACTATGGCTACACCTTC CSVEDPEGLNYGYTF
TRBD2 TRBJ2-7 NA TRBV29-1 TGCAGCGTTGAAGATGTGGCTAGCGGGCTATCCTACGAGCAGTACTTC CSVEDVASGLSYEQYF
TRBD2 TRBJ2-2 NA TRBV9 TGTGCCAGCAGCGGGACTAGCGGGAGGGCCACCGGGGAGCTGTTTTTT CASSGTSGRATGELFF
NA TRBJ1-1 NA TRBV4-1 TGCGCCAGCAGCCCAAGAGCGGGCTCAGCCACTGAAGCTTTCTTT CASSPRAGSATEAFF
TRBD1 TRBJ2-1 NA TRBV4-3 TGCGCCAGCAGCCAAGAAGGACAGGGTAGAGAGCAGTTCTTC CASSQEGQGREQFF
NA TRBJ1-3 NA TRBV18 TGTGCCAGCTCACCTGGGACTAACTCTGGAAACACCATATATTTT CASSPGTNSGNTIYF
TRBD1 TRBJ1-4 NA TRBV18 TGTGCCAGCTCATCGGGACAGGGGGCAACTAATGAAAAACTGTTTTTT CASSSGQGATNEKLFF
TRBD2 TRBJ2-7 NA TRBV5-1 TGCGCCAGCTCCCCCCGGACTAGCGCAGCCTACGAGCAGTACTTC CASSPRTSAAYEQYF
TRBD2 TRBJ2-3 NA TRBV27 TGTGCCAGCAGTTCCTTCGGACTAGCGGGAGAAGCTGATACGCAGTATTTT CASSSFGLAGEADTQYF
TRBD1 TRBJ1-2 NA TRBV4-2 TGTGCCAGCAGCCAAGGTCAGACAGGGCTCTATGGCTACACCTTC CASSQGQTGLYGYTF
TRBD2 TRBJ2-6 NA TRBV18 TGTGCCAGCTCACCGACTACTAGCGGGAGGCCTGGGGCCAACGTCCTGACTTTC CASSPTTSGRPGANVLTF
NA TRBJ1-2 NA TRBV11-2 TGTGCCAGCAGCTTACAGGGGAGCGCAGAGAGCGGCTACACCTTC CASSLQGSAESGYTF
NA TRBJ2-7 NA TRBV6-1 TGTGCCAGCAGAACAGGGATGTATGAGCAGTACTTC CASRTGMYEQYF
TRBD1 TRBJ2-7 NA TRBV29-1 TGCAGCGTTCAAGGACAGGGGGCCTACGAGCAGTACTTC CSVQGQGAYEQYF
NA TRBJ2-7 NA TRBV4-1 TGCGCCAGCAGCCAAGGGATACGGGGGACTCTCTACGAGCAGTACTTC CASSQGIRGTLYEQYF
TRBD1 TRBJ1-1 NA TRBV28 TGTGCCAGCAGTTTAGGACAGGGAGTAGCTTTCTTT CASSLGQGVAFF
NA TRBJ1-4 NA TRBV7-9 TGTGCCAGCAGCCCTCGTGAGGAAAAACTGTTTTTT CASSPREEKLFF
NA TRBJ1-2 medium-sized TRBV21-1 TGTGCCAGCACCCCGGACAGTGGCTACACCTTC CASTPDSGYTF
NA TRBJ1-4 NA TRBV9 TGTGCCAGCAGCAACAGAGCAACTAATGAAAAACTGTTTTTT CASSNRATNEKLFF
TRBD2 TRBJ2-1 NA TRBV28 TGTGCCAGCAGAGGACTAGCGGTGGTGCAGTTCTTC CASRGLAVVQFF
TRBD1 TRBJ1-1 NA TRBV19 TGTGCCAGTGGACAGGGCCCTGAAGCTTTCTTT CASGQGPEAFF
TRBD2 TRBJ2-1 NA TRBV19 TGTGCCAGTAGTATCTTCGGACAAGCGGGAGTATCGTACAATGAGCAGTTCTTC CASSIFGQAGVSYNEQFF
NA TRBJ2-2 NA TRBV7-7 TGTGCCAGCAGCACCGGACAGCTATCCGGGGAGCTGTTTTTT CASSTGQLSGELFF
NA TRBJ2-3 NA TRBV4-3 TGCGCCAGCAGCCAAGACGTCGGGAGAGATACGCAGTATTTT CASSQDVGRDTQYF
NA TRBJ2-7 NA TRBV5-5 TGTGCCAGCAGCTTGTCTGGGGGCAGGAACGAGCAGTACTTC CASSLSGGRNEQYF
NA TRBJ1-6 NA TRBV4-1 TGCGCCAGCAGCCAAGGTAACAGGGTGAATTCACCCCTCCACTTT CASSQGNRVNSPLHF
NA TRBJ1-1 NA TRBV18 TGTGCCAGCTCACCAACCGACACTGGGTTAATGAACACTGAAGCTTTCTTT CASSPTDTGLMNTEAFF
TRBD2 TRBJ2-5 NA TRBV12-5 TGTGCTAGTGGTTGGGCGGGAGGCGGCGAGACCCAGTACTTC CASGWAGGGETQYF
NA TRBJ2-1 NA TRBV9 TGTGCCAGCAGCGTAGTCTCGAGTAGCTCCTACAATGAGCAGTTCTTC CASSVVSSSSYNEQFF
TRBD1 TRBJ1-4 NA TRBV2 TGTGCCAGCAGTGTCCAGGGGGGAAGTAATGAAAAACTGTTTTTT CASSVQGGSNEKLFF
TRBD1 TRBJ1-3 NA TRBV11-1 TGTGCCAGCAGCCCTCGGGGACAGGGAGCCATATATTTT CASSPRGQGAIYF
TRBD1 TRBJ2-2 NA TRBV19 TGTGCCAGTACCCGGGACAGGGGTTTGAACGGGGAGCTGTTTTTT CASTRDRGLNGELFF
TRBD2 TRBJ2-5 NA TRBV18 TGTGCCAGCTCACCGGCGGGAGGGTCGAGGGAGACCCAGTACTTC CASSPAGGSRETQYF
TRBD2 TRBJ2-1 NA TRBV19 TGTGCCAGTAGCGTAAGCGGGAGAAGTTGGGGTGAGCAGTTCTTC CASSVSGRSWGEQFF
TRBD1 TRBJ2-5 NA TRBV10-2 TGCGCCAGCAGTGACGAGGGGGCTCAGGGAGAGACCCAGTACTTC CASSDEGAQGETQYF
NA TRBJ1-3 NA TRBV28 TGTGCCAGCAGTCTCGACTCAGGGGAATGGGACACCATATATTTT CASSLDSGEWDTIYF
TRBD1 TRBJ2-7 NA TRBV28 TGTGCCAGCAGTTTACCTACCGACAGGGCCAACTACGAGCAGTACTTC CASSLPTDRANYEQYF
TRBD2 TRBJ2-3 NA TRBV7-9 TGTGCCAGCAGCCCCACTAGCGGGTATAGCACAGATACGCAGTATTTT CASSPTSGYSTDTQYF
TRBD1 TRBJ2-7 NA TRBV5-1 TGCGCCAGCAGCTTAGACAGGGGCCAAGGATTAGAGCAGTACTTC CASSLDRGQGLEQYF